The rows below give T cell receptor beta chains drawn from one sample of a study of cytomegalovirus exposure and HLA in healthy donors. Sequencing used immunoSEQ multiplex PCR; TCRdb keeps in-frame clones, though not all of them. The table records some 65,000 clones, around 68% of them present only once. The sequencing sample was made of PBMCs. All receptors derive from a woman aged 25 to 39 in good health and CMV-seronegative. Each CDR3 is given without its conserved first and last residue. D genes are given only for firm matches.

cdr3_length j_call d_call v_call cdr3_aa
13 TRBJ2-7 TRBD1 TRBV5-4 ASSSGGQVIYEQY
12 TRBJ1-6 TRBD1 TRBV5-1 ASRSTGRDSPLH
13 TRBJ2-1 TRBD2 TRBV30 AWSEGTSDGNEQF
13 TRBJ2-5 TRBD1 TRBV30 AWSVGGTGLETQY
13 TRBJ2-7 TRBD2 TRBV6-1 ASSELAGATYEQY
13 TRBJ2-7 TRBD2 TRBV4-1 ASSQEGLAGNEQY
13 TRBJ1-1 TRBD1 TRBV18 ASSPPGGAQTEAF
14 TRBJ1-4 - TRBV4-1 ASSQEGATVNEKLF
12 TRBJ2-5 TRBD1 TRBV7-7 AITLGGFSETQY
12 TRBJ1-2 - TRBV6-5 ASSYLARGDGYT
12 TRBJ2-7 TRBD2 TRBV27 ASSGLAGGYEQY
11 TRBJ1-6 - TRBV23-1 ASSELRASPLH
11 TRBJ2-1 - TRBV11-2 ASSLVSGNEQF
12 TRBJ1-6 TRBD1 TRBV6-6 ASRADRVNSPLH
14 TRBJ1-1 - TRBV19 ASSGLQWEVNTEAF
13 TRBJ2-2 - TRBV7-8 ASSSGPGGVGELF
12 TRBJ2-7 - TRBV9 ASSAFGGTDEQY
14 TRBJ1-4 TRBD1 TRBV25-1 ASSTGTGATNEKLF
11 TRBJ1-1 - TRBV18 ASSPGGFTEAF
16 TRBJ2-1 TRBD2 TRBV4-2 ASSQGTSGGVSYNEQF
12 TRBJ2-1 - TRBV9 ASSIGTFNNEQF
14 TRBJ1-4 - TRBV7-8 ASSQPGFATNEKLF
12 TRBJ1-2 TRBD1 TRBV2 ASVRDRENYGYT
11 TRBJ1-2 - TRBV28 ASSLDRNYGYT
14 TRBJ1-1 TRBD1 TRBV9 ASSVGDSGMNTEAF
15 TRBJ2-3 - TRBV18 ASSPPWGRVLTDTQY
13 TRBJ2-7 - TRBV5-1 ASSLEGTLSYEQY
12 TRBJ1-2 - TRBV6-6 ASSYSGSERGYT
12 TRBJ2-7 - TRBV5-4 ASSLGPGNYEQY
11 TRBJ1-1 TRBD1 TRBV28 ASWWDSENEAF
13 TRBJ2-3 TRBD1 TRBV6-5 ASSYQGAHPISQY
12 TRBJ2-7 TRBD2 TRBV5-4 ASSVGLAGYEQY
12 TRBJ1-1 - TRBV25-1 ASSGSLRVTEAF
9 TRBJ1-2 - TRBV2 ASSDRYGYT
18 TRBJ2-3 TRBD2 TRBV6-1 ASSDPPLSGGDYLTDTQY
12 TRBJ1-1 - TRBV4-1 ASSLSTRGTEAF
12 TRBJ1-1 TRBD1 TRBV5-1 ASSSDRGNTEAF
12 TRBJ2-7 - TRBV28 ASSFYLRQDEQY
12 TRBJ1-2 - TRBV10-3 AISGPQGNYGYT
11 TRBJ1-2 TRBD1 TRBV29-1 SAGTGTGKGYT
15 TRBJ1-2 TRBD1 TRBV4-3 ASSQGRDRGRNYGYT
11 TRBJ1-2 - TRBV6-1 ASIRTAGYGYT
12 TRBJ2-1 - TRBV5-1 ASSLVDKYNEQF
14 TRBJ1-2 TRBD1 TRBV5-1 ASSLDIIDRGRGYT
12 TRBJ2-1 TRBD1 TRBV27 ASSFSDRGNEQF
12 TRBJ1-1 TRBD1 TRBV5-1 ASSGTETSTEAF
13 TRBJ2-1 - TRBV14 ASSLMGPLHNEQF
13 TRBJ2-1 TRBD2 TRBV6-1 ASSPTSVSYNEQF
12 TRBJ2-3 - TRBV10-1 ASGSAGSTDTQY
12 TRBJ2-3 - TRBV5-1 ASSRVAGEDTQY